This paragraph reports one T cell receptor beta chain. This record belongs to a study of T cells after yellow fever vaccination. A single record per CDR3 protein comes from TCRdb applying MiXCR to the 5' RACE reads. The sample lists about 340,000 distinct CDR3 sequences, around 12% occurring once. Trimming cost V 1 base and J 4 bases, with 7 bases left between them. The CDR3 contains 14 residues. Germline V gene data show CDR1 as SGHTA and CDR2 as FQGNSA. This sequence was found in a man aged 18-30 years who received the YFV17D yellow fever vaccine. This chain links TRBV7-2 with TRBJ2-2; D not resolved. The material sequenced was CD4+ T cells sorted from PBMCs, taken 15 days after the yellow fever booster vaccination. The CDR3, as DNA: TGTGCCAGCAGCTTAGTTTTCATCACCGGGGAGCTGTTTTTT. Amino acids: CASSLVFITGELFF. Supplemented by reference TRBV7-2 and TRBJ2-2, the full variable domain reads GAGVSQSPSNKVTEKGKDVELRCDPISGHTALYWYRQSLGQGLEFLIYFQGNSAPDKSGLPSDRFSAERTGGSVSTLTIQRTQQEDSAVYLCASSLVFITGELFFGEGSRLTVL.